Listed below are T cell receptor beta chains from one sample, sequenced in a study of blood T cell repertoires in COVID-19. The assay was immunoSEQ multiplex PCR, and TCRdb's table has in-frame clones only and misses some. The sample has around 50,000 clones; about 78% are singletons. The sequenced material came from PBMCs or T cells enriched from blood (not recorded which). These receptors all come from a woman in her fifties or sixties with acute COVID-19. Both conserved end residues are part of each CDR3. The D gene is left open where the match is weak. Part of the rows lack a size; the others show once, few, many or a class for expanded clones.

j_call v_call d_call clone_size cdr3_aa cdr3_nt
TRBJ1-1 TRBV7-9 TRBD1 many CASSAQLRDRGPPWKAFF TGTGCCAGCAGCGCCCAACTACGGGACAGGGGGCCTCCTTGGAAAGCTTTCTTT
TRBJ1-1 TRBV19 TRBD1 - CASKILGQGMNTEAFF TGTGCCAGTAAAATCCTGGGACAGGGCATGAACACTGAAGCTTTCTTT
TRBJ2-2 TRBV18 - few CASSPLWSQGPGELFF TGTGCCAGCTCACCACTATGGAGTCAGGGTCCCGGGGAGCTGTTTTTT
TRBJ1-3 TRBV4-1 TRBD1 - CASSPGTGLYSGNTIYF TGCGCCAGCAGCCCCGGGACAGGCCTCTACTCTGGAAACACCATATATTTT
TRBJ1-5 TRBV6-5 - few CASSPPTGNQPQHF TGTGCCAGCAGTCCTCCGACAGGCAATCAGCCCCAGCATTTT
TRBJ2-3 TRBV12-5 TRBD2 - CASGLIARGASSDTQYF TGTGCTAGTGGTTTGATAGCGCGGGGGGCGTCATCAGATACGCAGTATTTT
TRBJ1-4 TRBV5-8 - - CASTPVEATNEKLFF TGTGCCAGCACCCCAGTGGAGGCAACTAATGAAAAACTGTTTTTT
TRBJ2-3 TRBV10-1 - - CASSDYRPDISTDTQYF TGCGCCAGCAGTGACTACCGGCCGGACATTAGCACAGATACGCAGTATTTT
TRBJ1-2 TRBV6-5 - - CASRAPGDYGYTF TGTGCCAGCAGGGCCCCCGGGGACTATGGCTACACCTTC
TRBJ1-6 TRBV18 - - CASSRVPNSPLHF TGTGCCAGCTCGAGAGTTCCGAATTCACCCCTCCACTTT
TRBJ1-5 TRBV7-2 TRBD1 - CASSLPGQGRNQPQHF TGTGCCAGCAGCTTACCGGGACAGGGCAGAAATCAGCCCCAGCATTTT
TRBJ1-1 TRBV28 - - CASSSPGDSIAAFF TGTGCCAGCAGTTCCCCTGGAGACAGCATCGCAGCTTTCTTT
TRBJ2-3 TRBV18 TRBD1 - CASSGTEGADTQYF TGTGCCAGCTCCGGGACAGAAGGTGCAGATACGCAGTATTTT
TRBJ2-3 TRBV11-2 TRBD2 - CASSLGTSGARRYF TGTGCCAGCAGCTTAGGGACTAGCGGGGCGCGGAGGTATTTT
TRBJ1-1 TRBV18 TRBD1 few CASSTGTGGTEAFF TGTGCCAGTTCCACCGGGACAGGGGGTACTGAAGCTTTCTTT
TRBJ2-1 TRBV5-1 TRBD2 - CASSLARPGLAGGRENEQFF TGCGCCAGCAGCTTGGCCAGACCGGGACTAGCGGGGGGGCGAGAAAATGAGCAGTTCTTC
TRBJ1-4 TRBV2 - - CASSPQGQDEKLFF TGTGCCAGCAGCCCACAGGGTCAGGATGAAAAACTGTTTTTT
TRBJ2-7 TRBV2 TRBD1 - CASKSGTGKTYEQYF TGTGCCAGCAAATCCGGGACAGGGAAGACCTACGAGCAGTACTTC
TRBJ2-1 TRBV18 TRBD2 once CASSPQGGTYNEQFF TGTGCCAGCTCACCACAGGGAGGGACCTACAATGAGCAGTTCTTC
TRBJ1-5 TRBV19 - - CASSTDYNQPQHF TGTGCCAGTAGTACGGACTACAATCAGCCCCAGCATTTT
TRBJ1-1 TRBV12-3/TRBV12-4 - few CASSLQGIDEAFF TGTGCCAGCAGTTTACAGGGAATAGATGAAGCTTTCTTT
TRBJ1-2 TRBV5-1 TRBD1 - CASSPQTGPPINYGYTF TGCGCCAGCAGCCCGCAGACAGGGCCGCCTATTAACTATGGCTACACCTTC
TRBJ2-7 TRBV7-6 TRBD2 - CASSLGLANEQYF TGTGCCAGCAGCTTGGGACTAGCGAACGAGCAGTACTTC
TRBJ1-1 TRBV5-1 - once CASSLVGGANTEAFF TGCGCCAGCAGCTTGGTTGGGGGGGCAAACACTGAAGCTTTCTTT
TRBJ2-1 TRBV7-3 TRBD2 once CASSLTSSGGGEQFF TGTGCCAGCAGCTTAACGAGTAGCGGGGGCGGTGAGCAGTTCTTC
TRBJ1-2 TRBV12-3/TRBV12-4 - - CAAGGRFYGYTF TGTGCCGCCGGGGGACGGTTCTATGGCTACACCTTC
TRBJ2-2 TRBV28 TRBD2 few CASSLLLAGGKAGELFF TGTGCCAGCAGTTTACTCCTAGCGGGGGGCAAAGCCGGGGAGCTGTTTTTT
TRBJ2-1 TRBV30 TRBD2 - CAWMFGTSGYNEQFF TGTGCCTGGATGTTTGGGACTAGCGGCTACAATGAGCAGTTCTTC
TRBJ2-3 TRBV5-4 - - CASSFPGWRESPDTQYF TGTGCCAGCAGCTTCCCAGGTTGGAGGGAATCCCCAGATACGCAGTATTTT
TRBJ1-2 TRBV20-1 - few CSASNRPPNYGYTF TGCAGTGCTAGTAACAGGCCGCCTAACTATGGCTACACCTTC
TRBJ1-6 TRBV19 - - CASSIVSDRPNSPLHF TGTGCCAGTAGTATAGTATCGGACAGACCTAATTCACCCCTCCACTTT
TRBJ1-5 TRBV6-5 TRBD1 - CASSRDRGNQPQHF TGTGCCAGCAGTAGGGACAGGGGGAATCAGCCCCAGCATTTT
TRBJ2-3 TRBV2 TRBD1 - CASSEGGTAATDTQYF TGTGCCAGCAGTGAAGGGGGGACAGCTGCCACGGATACGCAGTATTTT
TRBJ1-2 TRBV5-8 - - CASSDPGQTHYGYTF TGTGCCAGCAGCGACCCGGGACAAACTCACTATGGCTACACCTTC
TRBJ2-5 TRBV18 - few CASSRDQETQYF TGTGCCAGCTCACGCGACCAAGAGACCCAGTACTTC
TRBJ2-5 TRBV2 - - CAGGLSQGTQYF TGTGCCGGGGGGTTATCACAAGGGACCCAGTACTTC
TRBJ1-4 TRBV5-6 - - CASSSRRLVSNEKLFF TGTGCCAGCAGCTCTAGGCGGCTGGTCTCTAATGAAAAACTGTTTTTT
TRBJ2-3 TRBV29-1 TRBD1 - CSVEGDRGPDTQYF TGCAGCGTTGAAGGGGACAGGGGGCCAGATACGCAGTATTTT
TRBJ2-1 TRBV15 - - CATSEPGESSYNEQFF TGTGCCACCAGCGAACCGGGGGAGAGCTCCTACAATGAGCAGTTCTTC
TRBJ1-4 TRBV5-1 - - CASRRGDEKLFF TGCGCCAGCAGGCGGGGGGATGAAAAACTGTTTTTT
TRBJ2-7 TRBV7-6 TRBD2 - CASSPRLAGGPSYEQYF TGTGCCAGCAGCCCCCGACTAGCGGGGGGGCCATCCTACGAGCAGTACTTC
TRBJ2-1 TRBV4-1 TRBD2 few CASSQEDTGGSINEQFF TGCGCCAGCAGCCAAGAGGATACGGGGGGGTCGATCAATGAGCAGTTCTTC
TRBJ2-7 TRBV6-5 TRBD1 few CASSLTGLEYEQYF TGTGCCAGCAGTTTGACAGGGTTGGAGTACGAGCAGTACTTC
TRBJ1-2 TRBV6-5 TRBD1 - CASRSGQGWTGYTF TGTGCCAGCAGGTCGGGACAGGGGTGGACTGGCTACACCTTC
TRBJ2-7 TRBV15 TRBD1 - CATSTQTGGYYEQYF TGTGCCACCAGCACACAGACAGGGGGATACTACGAGCAGTACTTC
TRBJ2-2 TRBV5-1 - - CASSLGLRGRRANTGELFF TGCGCCAGCAGCTTGGGTCTACGGGGTAGGCGCGCAAACACCGGGGAGCTGTTTTTT
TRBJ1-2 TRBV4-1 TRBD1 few CASSQVEWGLTGGEANYGYTF TGCGCCAGCAGCCAAGTTGAGTGGGGTTTGACAGGGGGAGAAGCTAACTATGGCTACACCTTC
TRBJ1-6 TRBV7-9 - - CASSFGQLRRGENSPLHF TGTGCCAGCAGCTTTGGACAGCTACGCCGGGGGGAAAATTCACCCCTCCACTTT
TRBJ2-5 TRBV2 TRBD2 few CASRALARQETQYF TGTGCCAGCAGAGCACTAGCGCGACAAGAGACCCAGTACTTC